Shown below are 25 T cell receptor beta chains from a single sample sequenced in a study of OX40 agonist ivuxolimab in advanced cancers. Here immunoSEQ multiplex PCR was the method, and the copy in TCRdb shows in-frame clones only, minus some. The table shows about 73,000 clones, with about 90% occurring only once. Sequences were derived from CD4+ or CD8+ T cells sorted from blood, sampled in a trial of the OX40 agonist ivuxolimab. These receptors originate from an adult with an advanced solid tumor such as melanoma, head and neck, liver or kidney cancer.

The chain carries TRBV6-1 and TRBJ2-4, with D tentatively TRBD1 (6 bases). Germline CDR1 MNHNS, CDR2 SASEGT. The CDR3 sequence is 17 residues long. Trimming took 4 bases from V and 0 from J, leaving 16 bases between them. The CDR3 nucleotides are TGTGCCAGCAGTGCAACAGGGCCCTATCTAGCCAAAAACATTCAGTACTTC. It codes for CASSATGPYLAKNIQYF.

The chain carries TRBV9 and TRBJ2-1; D ambiguous. V was pared by 0 bases and J by 5 bases, with 9 bases between. This CDR3 contains 14 residues. Germline V CDR1 and CDR2: SGDLS, YYNGEE. CDR3 DNA: TGTGCCAGCAGCGTAGTTGCGGATGACAATGAGCAGTTCTTC. It specifies CASSVVADDNEQFF.

V gene TRBV21-1 combines with J gene TRBJ2-3. TRBV21-1 represents a pseudogene. This CDR3 is built from 18 residues. This chain's CDR3 is CASSFQLKEGPRTDTQYF. In DNA, the CDR3 is TGTGCCAGCAGCTTTCAGCTTAAGGAAGGGCCCCGCACAGATACGCAGTATTTT.

This clone was detected once. The chain links TRBV7-9 to TRBJ2-4; TRBD1 matches at 9 bases. CDR3 size: 14 residues. Unmatched junction bases numbered 6, after V lost 5 bases and J lost 7 bases. Germline V CDR1 and CDR2: SEHNR, FQNEAQ (reference sequence). The CDR3 protein is CASSLTGGQNIQYF. CDR3 in DNA: TGTGCCAGCAGCCTGACAGGGGGACAGAACATTCAGTACTTC.

In its sample, this clone was seen a few times. V gene TRBV6-5 combines with J gene TRBJ1-2; TRBD1 agrees at 10 bases. CDR1 and CDR2 (germline): MNHEY, SVGAGI. The CDR3 is made up of 12 amino acids. V trimming: 6 bases; J trimming: 9 bases; junction bases outside the gene matches: 4. The CDR3 protein is CASSRQGARYTF. In DNA, the CDR3 is TGTGCCAGCAGCCGACAGGGGGCACGCTACACCTTC.

This chain uses TRBV6-1 with TRBJ1-1; unclear D gene. CDR1 is MNHNS, CDR2 SASEGT, per germline. This CDR3 has 13 amino acids. V lost 7 bases, J lost 3 bases, and 12 bases lay in between. The DNA for the CDR3 is TGTGCCAGCAAGGAACAGAGGGACACTGAAGCTTTCTTT. This sequence encodes CASKEQRDTEAFF.

This clone has just one count. J is TRBJ1-1 and V is TRBV2; D ambiguous. The germline V gene has CDR1 SNHLY and CDR2 FYNNEI. The CDR3 spans 15 residues. Trimming cost V 3 bases and J 1 base, with 12 bases left between them. This chain's CDR3 is CASSDASGPNTEAFF. CDR3 bases: TGTGCCAGCAGTGACGCATCAGGTCCGAACACTGAAGCTTTCTTT.

The chain links TRBV9 to TRBJ2-7, with D perhaps matching TRBD2 (6 bases). Germline V gives CDR1 SGDLS, CDR2 YYNGEE. V lost 2 bases to trimming and J lost 0 bases, with 12 bases between them. The CDR3 is 15 amino acids. The CDR3 spells CASSVLAGSSYEQYF. The CDR3 nucleotides are TGTGCCAGCAGCGTCCTTGCGGGGAGCTCCTACGAGCAGTACTTC.

The gene calls are TRBV7-3 and TRBJ2-2; D might be TRBD1 (6 bases). Per germline, CDR1 SGHTA and CDR2 FQGTGA. This CDR3 has 15 residues. The V end was cut by 8 bases, the J end by 7 bases, with 20 bases between. CDR3 sequence (DNA): TGTGCCAGCGGCGAAGGGACACCCCGGGACGGGGAGCTGTTTTTT. Amino acids: CASGEGTPRDGELFF.

This chain joins TRBV5-4 and TRBJ1-1; no definite D call. The germline gives CDR1 SGHNT, CDR2 YYREEE (reference sequence). The CDR3 is 14 amino acids. V lost 0 bases, J lost 1 base, and 7 bases lay in between. The CDR3 spells CASSLDTSNTEAFF. CDR3 DNA sequence: TGTGCCAGCAGCTTGGACACCTCGAACACTGAAGCTTTCTTT. The full variable domain, with the rest looked up from reference TRBV5-4 and TRBJ1-1, is ETGVTQSPTHLIKTRGQQVTLRCSSQSGHNTVSWYQQALGQGPQFIFQYYREEENGRGNFPPRFSGLQFPNYSSELNVNALELDDSALYLCASSLDTSNTEAFFGQGTRLTVV.

This clone turned up a few times. V and J are TRBV2 and TRBJ1-5; D is uncertain. The CDR3 loop spans 13 amino acids. Germline lookup yields CDR1 SNHLY and CDR2 FYNNEI. Trimming removed 7 bases at V and 7 bases at J, with 14 bases between. The CDR3 sequence: CASMAGVGQPQHF. The CDR3 DNA sequence: TGTGCCAGCATGGCCGGGGTGGGGCAGCCCCAGCATTTT.

This sequence joins TRBV14 and TRBJ2-2; D remains ambiguous. The CDR3 covers 12 residues. The germline gives CDR1 SGHDN, CDR2 FVKESK. Trimming shortened V by 0 bases and J by 5 bases, and 1 base separated the two germline ends. Written as DNA, the CDR3 is TGTGCCAGCAGCCAAGATACCGGGGAGCTGTTTTTT. Translated: CASSQDTGELFF. Combining the CDR3 with reference TRBV14 and TRBJ2-2 gives the whole variable domain EAGVTQFPSHSVIEKGQTVTLRCDPISGHDNLYWYRRVMGKEIKFLLHFVKESKQDESGMPNNRFLAERTGGTYSTLKVQPAELEDSGVYFCASSQDTGELFFGEGSRLTVL.

This clone was seen only once. The J gene is TRBJ2-7, the V gene TRBV2; 8 bases align to TRBD2. Germline-derived CDR1 and CDR2 are SNHLY and FYNNEI. CDR3 length: 14 residues. The J segment lost 1 base and the V segment lost 6 bases, leaving 5 bases of the junction unmatched. The CDR3 DNA follows: TGTGCCAGCAGGGCCAGCGGGAGTTCCTACGAGCAGTACTTC. Translating gives CASRASGSSYEQYF.

The J gene is TRBJ2-1, the V gene TRBV19; a weak D match, TRBD2 (7 bases). Germline V lookup: CDR1 LNHDA, CDR2 SQIVND (reference sequence). This CDR3 is 16 amino acids long. Deletions cut 7 bases from V and 4 bases from J, with 20 bases between. The CDR3 region is CASKAGEGGGYNEQFF. The CDR3 bases are TGTGCCAGTAAGGCAGGGGAGGGGGGCGGTTACAATGAGCAGTTCTTC.

The chain recombines TRBV2 with TRBJ2-1; D might be TRBD1 (6 bases). The V end lost 3 bases, the J end lost 11 bases, and 23 bases lay between the germline ends. Germline values: CDR1 SNHLY, CDR2 FYNNEI. The CDR3 runs 16 residues. The DNA for the CDR3 is TGTGCCAGCAGTGACACAGGGATCCGCCCCCGTGGACAGCAGTTCTTC. This translates into CASSDTGIRPRGQQFF.

This rearrangement joins TRBV5-4 to TRBJ2-6, with D unresolved. V was clipped by 0 bases and J by 0 bases, with 7 bases between them. The CDR3 is 16 residues long. The germline CDR1 and CDR2 sequences are SGHNT and YYREEE (reference sequence). CDR3 coding DNA: TGTGCCAGCAGCTTGGGACATAGCTCTGGGGCCAACGTCCTGACTTTC. Translation: CASSLGHSSGANVLTF.

A single count supports this clone. This sequence joins TRBV5-1 and TRBJ1-6, with 8 nucleotides matching TRBD1. This CDR3 region has 15 residues. Germline lookup yields CDR1 SGHRS and CDR2 YFSETQ. Losses at the gene ends were 6 bases for V and 4 bases for J; bases not matched to a gene: 6. The DNA of the CDR3 is TGCGCCAGCAAGGGTACAGGGGGGTATAATTCACCCCTCCACTTT. It is translated as CASKGTGGYNSPLHF.

This sequence joins TRBV5-1 and TRBJ2-3, with D tentatively TRBD1 (6 bases). Trimming cost V 0 bases and J 2 bases, with 13 bases left between them. This CDR3 is 16 amino acids long. Germline V gene sequence: CDR1 SGHRS, CDR2 YFSETQ. The CDR3, as DNA: TGCGCCAGCAGCTTGGGAGGGCAGGGGTCCACAGATACGCAGTATTTT. It yields the protein CASSLGGQGSTDTQYF.

The chain combines TRBV7-2 with TRBJ2-2, with D maybe TRBD1 (6 bases). The CDR3 spans 17 residues. Germline CDR1 and CDR2: SGHTA and FQGNSA. V shed 5 bases and J shed 3 bases, with 19 bases lying between them. CDR3 loop: CASSVSAARGYTGELFF. The CDR3 coding sequence is TGTGCCAGCAGCGTTAGCGCTGCCAGGGGTTACACCGGGGAGCTGTTTTTT.

The gene calls are TRBV10-3 and TRBJ1-2; a possible D gene is TRBD1 (5 bases). The germline V and J ends were trimmed by 3 bases and 6 bases, with 14 bases remaining between them. CDR1 is ENHRY, CDR2 SYGVKD, per germline. The CDR3 has 14 amino acids. Here the CDR3 DNA reads TGTGCCATCAGTGAAAGCCCGCAGGGAGATGGCTACACCTTC. The encoded protein is CAISESPQGDGYTF.

The chain employs TRBV28 and TRBJ2-7; D gene ambiguous. The CDR3 loop spans 12 amino acids. Looked up from germline, CDR1 is MDHEN and CDR2 is SYDVKM. Trimming left V 7 bases short and J 5 bases short, with 12 bases between. The DNA of the CDR3 is TGTGCCAGCAAAGGGCAGTACCACGAGCAGTACTTC. Its protein product is CASKGQYHEQYF.

V usage is TRBV10-1 and J usage is TRBJ2-1; D is perhaps TRBD1 or TRBD2 (5 bases each). The germline V gene encodes CDR1 WNHNN and CDR2 SYGVQD (reference sequence). Trimming pared 4 bases from V and 0 bases from J, leaving 10 bases between. The CDR3 totals 15 residues. This chain's CDR3 is CASSAPGTSYNEQFF. The CDR3 coding sequence is TGCGCCAGCAGTGCGCCGGGGACCTCCTACAATGAGCAGTTCTTC.

The chain employs TRBV6-6 and TRBJ2-5; TRBD1 agrees at 8 bases. The CDR3 extends over 15 amino acids. Per germline, CDR1 MNHNY and CDR2 SVGAGI (reference sequence). Losses at the gene ends were 10 bases for V and 4 bases for J; bases not matched to a gene: 14. CDR3 sequence reads: CATRGAGGFGETQYF. As DNA, the CDR3 is TGTGCCACCAGGGGGGCAGGGGGCTTTGGAGAGACCCAGTACTTC.

This chain uses TRBV15 with TRBJ1-2; D gene uncertain. This CDR3 contains 15 residues. Looked up from germline, CDR1 is LNHNV and CDR2 is YYDKDF (reference sequence). V gave up 4 bases and J gave up 4 bases, with 16 bases separating them. The CDR3 sequence: CATSKGRRDLYGYTF. The CDR3 DNA is TGTGCCACCAGCAAAGGGCGAAGGGATCTCTATGGCTACACCTTC.

This clone appeared a few times. V gene TRBV30 combines with J gene TRBJ1-1; D gene ambiguous. This CDR3 contains 13 residues. V was pared by 3 bases and J by 4 bases, with 12 bases between. Per germline, CDR1 GTSNPN and CDR2 SVGIG (reference sequence). In nucleotides, the CDR3 is TGTGCCTGGAGCCACGGCCGAGGCACTGAAGCTTTCTTT. The encoded protein is CAWSHGRGTEAFF.